This T cell receptor (beta chain) originates from a study of PD-L1 blockade in urothelial cancer. Noted time point: pretreatment peripheral blood. The CDR3 contains 15 residues. Deletions cut 4 bases from V and 5 bases from J, with 14 bases between. Germline V gives CDR1 MDHEN, CDR2 SYDVKM. Using immunoSEQ multiplex PCR, the repertoire was profiled, and TCRdb retains in-frame clones only, with some absent. This sample yields around 130,000 clones, of which approximately 84% are seen a single time; 3% to 4% belongs to the top ten. Sequenced material: PBMCs, taken around atezolizumab (anti-PD-L1) treatment. This chain uses TRBV28 with TRBJ1-4, with D unresolved. The TCR sequence derives from a man between 50 and 59 years old with urothelial cancer. The CDR3 nucleotides are TGTGCCAGCAGTTGGCAGGTGGGAGGGAATGAAAAACTGTTTTTT. Its protein is CASSWQVGGNEKLFF.